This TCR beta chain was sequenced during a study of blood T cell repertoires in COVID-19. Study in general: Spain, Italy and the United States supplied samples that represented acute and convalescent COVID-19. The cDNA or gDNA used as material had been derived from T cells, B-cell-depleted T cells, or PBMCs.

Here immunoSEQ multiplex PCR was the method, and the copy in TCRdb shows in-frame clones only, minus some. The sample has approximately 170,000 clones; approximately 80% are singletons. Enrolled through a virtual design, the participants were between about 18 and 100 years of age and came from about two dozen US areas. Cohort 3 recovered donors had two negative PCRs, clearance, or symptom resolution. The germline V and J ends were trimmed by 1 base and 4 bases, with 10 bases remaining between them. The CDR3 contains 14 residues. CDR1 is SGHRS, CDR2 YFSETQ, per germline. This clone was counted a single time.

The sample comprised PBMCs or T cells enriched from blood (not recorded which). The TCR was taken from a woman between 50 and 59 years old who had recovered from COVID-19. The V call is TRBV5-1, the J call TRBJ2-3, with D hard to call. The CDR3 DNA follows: TGCGCCAGCAGCTTGTCTACGTCCCCAGATACGCAGTATTTT. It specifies CASSLSTSPDTQYF.